This TCR beta chain was identified during a study of shared clonotypes between healthy human individuals. Study-level background: The study used three CD4 naive, three CD4 memory, two CD8 naive and one CD8 memory plate per donor. The study's findings and limits: Of the naive CD4 clonotypes, around 5.2% were shared across a handful of donors. Relative to memory subsets, naive subsets generally showed larger estimated richness. Lower generation probabilities were found for non-shared clonotypes than for those shared by all four donors.

CD8 cells regarded as naive lacked CD45RO, were positively chosen for CCR7, and omitted terminally differentiated effector memory CD45RA+ cells. As regards this clone: Its antigen is not identified. Other DNA sequences from this sample encode an identical CDR3 as well.

Sequencing was performed with immunoSEQ multiplex PCR; in TCRdb, only in-frame clones are kept and a portion is missing. The table shows 750,000 to 1,000,000 clones, with approximately 92% occurring only once. CDR1 is SGHAT and CDR2 is FQNNGV in the germline V gene. Trimming pared 4 bases from V and 7 bases from J, leaving 8 bases between. This CDR3 has 12 amino acids. Input material: naive CD8+ T cells sorted from blood. The chain carries TRBV11-2 and TRBJ2-1; D is ambiguous. The receptor was derived from a man under 40 in good health. The CDR3 DNA follows: TGTGCCAGCAGCTCCACCGGGAATGAGCAGTTCTTC. It encodes CASSSTGNEQFF.